This T cell receptor (beta chain) was captured by sequencing in a study of OX40 agonist ivuxolimab in advanced cancers. Sequenced by immunoSEQ multiplex PCR; TCRdb stores in-frame clones only, minus some. The table has roughly 75,000 clones, approximately 86% seen once. This CDR3 contains 16 residues. The V end was cut by 0 bases, the J end by 1 base, with 11 bases between. Germline V gene lookup returns CDR1 MNHNS and CDR2 SASEGT. The sample in question was CD4+ or CD8+ T cells sorted from blood, obtained in a trial of the OX40 agonist ivuxolimab. The clonotype comes from an adult with an advanced solid tumor such as melanoma, head and neck, liver or kidney cancer. The V and J genes are TRBV6-1 and TRBJ2-3; a weak D match, TRBD2 (5 bases). Here the CDR3 DNA reads TGTGCCAGCAGTGAAGCCCTAGCAGCCGGCACAGATACGCAGTATTTT. Translating gives CASSEALAAGTDTQYF.